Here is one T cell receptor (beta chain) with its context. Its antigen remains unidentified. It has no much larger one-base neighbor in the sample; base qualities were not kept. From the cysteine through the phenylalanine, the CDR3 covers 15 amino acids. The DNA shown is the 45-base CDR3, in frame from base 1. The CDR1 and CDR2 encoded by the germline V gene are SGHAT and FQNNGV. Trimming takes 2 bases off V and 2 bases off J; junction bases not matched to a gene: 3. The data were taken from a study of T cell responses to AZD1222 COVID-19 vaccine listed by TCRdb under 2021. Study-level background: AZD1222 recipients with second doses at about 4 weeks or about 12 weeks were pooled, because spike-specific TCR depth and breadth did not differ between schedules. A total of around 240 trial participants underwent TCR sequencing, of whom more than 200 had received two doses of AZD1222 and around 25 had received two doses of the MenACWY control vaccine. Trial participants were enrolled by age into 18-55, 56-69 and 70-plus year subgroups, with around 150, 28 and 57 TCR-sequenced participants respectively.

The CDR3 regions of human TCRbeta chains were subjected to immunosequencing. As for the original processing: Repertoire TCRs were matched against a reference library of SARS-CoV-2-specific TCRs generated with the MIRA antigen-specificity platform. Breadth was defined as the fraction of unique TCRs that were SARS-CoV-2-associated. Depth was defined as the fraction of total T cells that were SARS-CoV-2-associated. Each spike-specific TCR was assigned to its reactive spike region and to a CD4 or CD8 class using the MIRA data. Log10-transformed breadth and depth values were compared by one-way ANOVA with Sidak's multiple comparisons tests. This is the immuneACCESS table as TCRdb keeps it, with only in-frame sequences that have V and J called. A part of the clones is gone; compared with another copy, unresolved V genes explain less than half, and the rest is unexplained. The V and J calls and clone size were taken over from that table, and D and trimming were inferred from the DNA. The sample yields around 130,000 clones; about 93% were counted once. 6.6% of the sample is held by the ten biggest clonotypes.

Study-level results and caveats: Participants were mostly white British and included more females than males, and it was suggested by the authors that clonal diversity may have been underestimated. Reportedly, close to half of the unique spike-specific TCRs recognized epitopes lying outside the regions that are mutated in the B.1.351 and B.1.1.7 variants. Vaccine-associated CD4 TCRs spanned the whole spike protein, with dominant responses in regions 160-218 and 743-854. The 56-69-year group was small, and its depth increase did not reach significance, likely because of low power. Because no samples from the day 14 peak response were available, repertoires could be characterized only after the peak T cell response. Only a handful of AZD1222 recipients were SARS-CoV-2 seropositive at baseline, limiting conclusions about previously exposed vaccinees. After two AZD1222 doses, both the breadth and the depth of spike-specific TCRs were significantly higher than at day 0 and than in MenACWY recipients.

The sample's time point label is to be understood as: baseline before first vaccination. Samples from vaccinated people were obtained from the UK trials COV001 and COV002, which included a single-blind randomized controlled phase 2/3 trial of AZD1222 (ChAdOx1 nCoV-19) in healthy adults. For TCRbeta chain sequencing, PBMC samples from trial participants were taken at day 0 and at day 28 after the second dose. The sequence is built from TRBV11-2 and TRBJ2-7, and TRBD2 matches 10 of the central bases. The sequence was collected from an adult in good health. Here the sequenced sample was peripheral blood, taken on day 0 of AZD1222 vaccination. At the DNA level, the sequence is TGTGCCAGCAGCTTAAATCTAGCGGGGGCCTACGAGCAGTACTTC. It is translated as CASSLNLAGAYEQYF. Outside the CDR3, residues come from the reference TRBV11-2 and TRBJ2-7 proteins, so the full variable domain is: EAGVAQSPRYKIIEKRQSVAFWCNPISGHATLYWYQQILGQGPKLLIQFQNNGVVDDSQLPKDRFSAERLKGVDSTLKIQPAKLEDSAVYLCASSLNLAGAYEQYFGPGTRLTVT.